The subject of this entry is one TCR beta chain. This clonotype was seen at least ten times. It lacks a known antigen. The input lacks base qualities; no much larger clone sits a single base away. The germline V gene gives CDR1 as MNHEY and CDR2 as SVGEGT. Between the V and J ends, shortened by 7 bases and 3 bases respectively, the junction contains 15 bases. Taken from cysteine to phenylalanine, the CDR3 has 14 residues. Here the CDR3 DNA is all that survives: 42 bases in frame from base 1. Sequencing was carried out with an Illumina HiSeq 1500. Clones were called with MiXCR by TCRdb after fastp trimmed the public reads at Q25, and only in-frame beta chains were retained. Merged by CDR3 protein, the rows form single entries marked with the most common genes and DNA. In this sample the table shows nearly 650,000 distinct CDR3 sequences, less than 25% of which occur a single time. The ten most abundant clones make up approximately 8.2% of the sample.

These data come from a study of T cell repertoires in cytomegalovirus infection (dated by TCRdb to between 2018 and 2021). About the study as a whole: Donor HLA type was relevant to the analysis, as public TCR beta signatures indicated carriage of CMV infection together with the matching HLA type.

Findings and caveats that apply to the study as a whole: In the ex vivo response, HLA-C-restricted CMV-specific TCR beta clonotypes were dominant, and in two of eight donors the single most frequent clonotype came from this HLA-C-restricted group. Carriers of CMV infection plus the relevant HLA type were discriminated by the cumulative frequency of public TCR beta family members in the study cohort and in an independent roughly 370-donor cohort.

Material: CD8+ T cells from PBMCs. This sequence uses TRBV6-2 or TRBV6-3 and TRBJ1-1; 5 matching bases give a weak D call of TRBD1. This receptor was taken from a human donor in good health (CMV status not recorded). Some clones in this sample may be carry-over from other donors' samples. The CDR3 reads as follows: CASIREGLYTEAFF. The DNA sequence is given as TGTGCCAGCATCAGGGAGGGACTTTACACTGAAGCTTTCTTT.